These 29 T cell receptor beta chains came from one sample sequenced in a study of cytotoxic CD8 clonotypes in ibrutinib-treated CLL. Assay used: immunoSEQ multiplex PCR; TCRdb lists only in-frame clones, some missing. The sample contains over 65,000 clones, about 76% of which appear only once. The sample here was PBMCs, taken after 12 months of ibrutinib treatment. These receptors all come from a human donor with chronic lymphocytic leukemia.

The chain has TRBV6-6 and TRBJ2-3, with 8 positions matching TRBD2. Germline assignment: CDR1 MNHNY and CDR2 SVGAGI (reference sequence). This CDR3 has 13 residues. Trimming removed 10 bases from V and 0 bases from J; junction bases left unmatched: 3. The CDR3 DNA reads TGTGCCACCTCGGGGGGGAGCACAGATACGCAGTATTTT. It specifies CATSGGSTDTQYF.

This chain connects TRBV5-5 to TRBJ1-2; TRBD1 might be the D (5 bases). The germline V gene encodes CDR1 SGHKS and CDR2 YYEKEE (reference sequence). The CDR3 contains 13 residues. V was clipped by 4 bases and J by 6 bases, with 13 bases between them. The CDR3 spells CASSPTVGDGYTF. CDR3 DNA sequence: TGTGCCAGCAGCCCAACCGTGGGGGATGGCTACACCTTC.

V and J are TRBV5-5 and TRBJ1-1, with D possibly TRBD1 on 5 matching bases. V was trimmed by 4 bases and J by 4 bases, leaving 8 bases between them. Per the germline V gene, CDR1 is SGHKS and CDR2 is YYEKEE (reference sequence). This CDR3 region has 12 residues. The CDR3 region is CASSPGGTEAFF. The CDR3 nucleotides are TGTGCCAGCAGCCCCGGGGGCACTGAAGCTTTCTTT.

The chain joins TRBV11-2 to TRBJ1-1; D is unclear. The V end lost 5 bases, the J end lost 7 bases, and 14 bases lay between the germline ends. The CDR3 extends over 13 amino acids. CDR1 SGHAT and CDR2 FQNNGV come from the germline V gene. CDR3 in DNA: TGTGCCAGCAGCCCCACGGGGTCAAATGAAGCTTTCTTT. Its translation is CASSPTGSNEAFF.

This CDR3 is CAWSGGSAGYTF. The DNA for the CDR3 is TGTGCCTGGAGTGGAGGGTCTGCGGGCTACACCTTC. The gene calls are TRBV30 and TRBJ1-2; D unclear. The germline V gene encodes CDR1 GTSNPN and CDR2 SVGIG (reference sequence). Deletions cut 1 base from V and 8 bases from J, with 11 bases between. The CDR3 loop spans 12 amino acids.

The CDR3 region has the DNA TGTGCCAGCAGCTTAGGCGGGAGAGGATCCATCGCTGGGGCCAACGTCCTGACTTTC. Its translation is CASSLGGRGSIAGANVLTF. The rearrangement uses TRBV7-9 and TRBJ2-6, with TRBD2 identical over 7 bases. V gave up 1 base and J gave up 2 bases; unmatched junction bases: 11. CDR1 and CDR2 from the germline V gene are SEHNR and FQNEAQ (reference sequence). There are 19 residues in the CDR3.

The rearrangement joins TRBV5-1 to TRBJ1-1, with TRBD1 as a possible D gene (6 bases). The germline CDR1 and CDR2 sequences are SGHRS and YFSETQ. This CDR3 comprises 14 residues. Trimming took off 6 bases at V and 4 bases at J, with 16 bases between the two ends. CDR3 protein: CASTRDTHGTEAFF. CDR3 DNA sequence: TGCGCCAGCACCCGGGACACCCATGGCACTGAAGCTTTCTTT.

The rearrangement uses TRBV10-2 and TRBJ2-3; 10 nucleotides align to TRBD1. V shed 10 bases, J shed 2 bases, and the junction held 6 bases outside the gene matches. The CDR3 spans 14 residues. Germline V lookup: CDR1 WSHSY, CDR2 SAAADI. CDR3 DNA sequence: TGCGCCACCGGGGGACAGGGGATCACAGATACGCAGTATTTT. It yields the protein CATGGQGITDTQYF.

This chain joins TRBV19 and TRBJ1-1; perhaps TRBD1 as D (5 bases). This CDR3 spans 14 amino acids. CDR1 and CDR2 from the germline V gene are LNHDA and SQIVND (reference sequence). V lost 3 bases, J lost 5 bases, and 13 bases lay in between. The chain's CDR3 is CASSMGVGETEAFF. CDR3 DNA sequence: TGTGCCAGTAGTATGGGGGTAGGGGAGACTGAAGCTTTCTTT.

In DNA form, the CDR3 reads TGTGCCACCCGGTCCGGCAATCAGCCCCAGCATTTT. This gives the protein CATRSGNQPQHF. This rearrangement joins TRBV6-5 to TRBJ1-5; D is undetermined. The V gene's germline CDR1 is MNHEY and CDR2 SVGAGI. This CDR3 is 12 amino acids long. The V end was cut by 10 bases, the J end by 2 bases, with 9 bases between.

This rearrangement joins TRBV4-3 to TRBJ2-3; TRBD1 aligns across 7 bases. CDR1 and CDR2 (germline): LGHNA, YSLEER. V lost 3 bases, J lost 2 bases, and 5 bases stayed unmatched. The CDR3 loop spans 15 amino acids. This CDR3 is CASSQRGPVTDTQYF. In nucleotides, the CDR3 is TGCGCCAGCAGCCAGAGGGGGCCTGTCACAGATACGCAGTATTTT.

The CDR3 bases are TGTGCCAGCAGCCCCCCGGTGTCGGGCGTCTCTGGGGCCAACGTCCTGACTTTC. It is translated as CASSPPVSGVSGANVLTF. The J gene is TRBJ2-6, the V gene TRBV4-2; D call uncertain. In germline, CDR1 is LGHNA, CDR2 YNFKEQ. This CDR3 is built from 18 residues. Deletions cut 4 bases from V and 0 bases from J, with 16 bases between.

The chain uses TRBV6-5 and TRBJ2-1, with no clear D. CDR3 length: 13 residues. V was pared by 6 bases and J by 1 base, with 7 bases between. Germline CDR1 reads MNHEY; CDR2 reads SVGAGI. CDR3 bases: TGTGCCAGCAGCCGTCTTTCCTACAATGAGCAGTTCTTC. Protein: CASSRLSYNEQFF.

This clone is termed medium-sized. The chain combines TRBV5-8 with TRBJ1-2, with a tentative D call TRBD1 (5 bases). This CDR3 spans 15 amino acids. The V gene lost 0 bases and the J gene lost 5 bases, with 14 bases spanning the gap. Germline CDR1 SGHTS, CDR2 YDEGEE. The CDR3 sequence: CASSLAGAEWYGYTF. The CDR3 bases are TGTGCCAGCAGCTTGGCCGGGGCAGAGTGGTATGGCTACACCTTC. The full variable domain, with the rest looked up from reference TRBV5-8 and TRBJ1-2, is EAGVTQSPTHLIKTRGQQATLRCSPISGHTSVYWYQQALGLGLQFLLWYDEGEERNRGNFPPRFSGRQFPNYSSELNVNALELEDSALYLCASSLAGAEWYGYTFGSGTRLTVV.

The chain uses TRBV19 and TRBJ1-1, with a weak D call TRBD1 (6 bases). Trimming pared 7 bases from V and 8 bases from J, leaving 17 bases between. Germline V gene sequence: CDR1 LNHDA, CDR2 SQIVND (reference sequence). CDR3 size: 13 residues. This CDR3 is CASKSSGAREAFF. CDR3 DNA sequence: TGTGCCAGTAAGAGTTCGGGGGCCAGGGAAGCTTTCTTT.

Notes on this clone: At one end, the junction sequence differs from germline, possibly due to a read error. The chain is built from TRBV7-2 and TRBJ1-4, with 9 bases that match TRBD1. This CDR3 is built from 12 residues. Germline CDR1 is SGHTA and CDR2 is FQGNSA. The CDR3 DNA sequence: TGTGCCAGCAGCTTAGTGGGGGACAGGGCCTGGTGG. Its translation: CASSLVGDRAWW.

The rearrangement joins TRBV19 to TRBJ1-2; 7 bases align to TRBD1. The CDR3 is 15 residues long. Germline CDR1 LNHDA, CDR2 SQIVND (reference sequence). With 4 bases clipped from V and 5 bases from J, the junction kept 10 bases outside the gene matches. The CDR3 bases are TGTGCCAGTAGTAGAGGGACAGCCCAAGAATATGGCTACACCTTC. Translation gives CASSRGTAQEYGYTF.

V and J are TRBV27 and TRBJ2-3; 8 bases are shared with TRBD2. V lost 1 base and J lost 4; bases outside the gene matches: 4. The CDR3 covers 15 residues. CDR1 and CDR2 from the germline V gene are MNHEY and SMNVEV (reference sequence). CDR3 sequence: CASSLWPGGADTQYF. CDR3 coding DNA: TGTGCCAGCAGTTTATGGCCCGGGGGGGCAGATACGCAGTATTTT.

The V call is TRBV15, the J call TRBJ1-1; no clear D gene. This CDR3 spans 13 amino acids. V was cut by 6 bases and J by 11 bases, with 19 bases left in between. Germline V gene lookup returns CDR1 LNHNV and CDR2 YYDKDF (reference sequence). The CDR3 region has the DNA TGTGCCACCAGGGCAGGTTCCTCTTTAGTTGCTTTCTTT. It specifies CATRAGSSLVAFF.

The rearrangement uses TRBV7-2 and TRBJ2-3, with a weak D call TRBD1 (6 bases). Germline V gene data show CDR1 as SGHTA and CDR2 as FQGNSA. The CDR3 is 15 residues long. V lost 5 bases and J 4 bases, leaving 16 bases between the germline ends. The CDR3 DNA follows: TGTGCCAGCAGCCCTCGGACAGCTCGACCAGATACGCAGTATTTT. This sequence encodes CASSPRTARPDTQYF.

The chain recombines TRBV7-9 with TRBJ2-3; no reliable D call. Germline CDR1 is SEHNR and CDR2 is FQNEAQ (reference sequence). This CDR3 region has 14 residues. V was cut by 8 bases and J by 5 bases, with 17 bases left in between. In DNA form, the CDR3 reads TGTGCCAGCCTTGAATTCGGGCGGCGAGATACGCAGTATTTT. It translates to CASLEFGRRDTQYF.

This chain uses TRBV6-5 with TRBJ1-4, with unresolved D. The germline gives CDR1 MNHEY, CDR2 SVGAGI. Trimming left V 2 bases short and J 6 bases short, with 7 bases between. The CDR3 is 13 amino acids. The CDR3 here is CASSYAQYEKLFF. CDR3 DNA sequence: TGTGCCAGCAGTTACGCGCAATATGAAAAACTGTTTTTT.

The chain uses TRBV21-1 and TRBJ1-2; whether TRBD1, the table's D call, matches the DNA was not checked. TRBV21-1 is annotated as a pseudogene. This CDR3 is 14 amino acids long. Here the CDR3 DNA reads TGTGCCAGCAACGGGACAGGGGACACCTATGGCTACACCTTC. As protein: CASNGTGDTYGYTF.

The chain has TRBV13 and TRBJ1-3, with D tentatively TRBD1 (6 bases). The CDR3 runs 15 residues. From germline, CDR1 is PRHDT and CDR2 FYEKMQ (reference sequence). The V gene lost 0 bases and the J gene lost 2 bases, with 8 bases spanning the gap. The CDR3 bases are TGTGCCAGCAGCTTAGGGGGGGCAACTGGAAACACCATATATTTT. Translation: CASSLGGATGNTIYF.

A single count supports this clone. The chain links TRBV5-1 to TRBJ2-5; D is perhaps TRBD2 (5 bases). This CDR3 is built from 14 residues. Per the germline V gene, CDR1 is SGHRS and CDR2 is YFSETQ. V dropped 3 bases and J dropped 3 bases, with 12 bases sitting between them. The CDR3 bases are TGCGCCAGCAGCTCTGGGAGCCTCAAAGAGACCCAGTACTTC. This gives the protein CASSSGSLKETQYF.

A single count supports this clone. In nucleotides, the CDR3 is TGTGCCAGCAGTTATGGTAGCGGGACCACCGGGGAGCTGTTTTTT. Translating it yields CASSYGSGTTGELFF. This rearrangement joins TRBV6-5 to TRBJ2-2, with 8 bases fitting TRBD2. The ends lost 3 bases at V and 4 bases at J; junction bases unmatched: 4. The CDR3 has 15 amino acids. From germline, CDR1 is MNHEY and CDR2 SVGAGI.

The chain joins TRBV9 to TRBJ1-1; no clear D gene. Trimming left V 0 bases short and J 7 bases short, with 10 bases between. Germline values: CDR1 SGDLS, CDR2 YYNGEE. This CDR3 region has 13 residues. CDR3 DNA sequence: TGTGCCAGCAGCGTAGGTCCAGCCCGTGAAGCTTTCTTT. Its protein product is CASSVGPAREAFF.

The chain joins TRBV7-6 to TRBJ2-7, with 7 bases lining up with TRBD1. The CDR3 length is 14 residues. Trimming at V came to 5 bases and at J to 2 bases, leaving 6 bases not matched to a gene. The V gene's germline CDR1 is SGHVS and CDR2 FNYEAQ. CDR3 DNA sequence: TGTGCCAGCAGCCCCGGGACAGTCCCCTACGAGCAGTACTTC. Its protein is CASSPGTVPYEQYF. The complete variable domain, with remaining parts taken from reference TRBV7-6 and TRBJ2-7, reads GAGVSQSPRYKVTKRGQDVALRCDPISGHVSLYWYRQALGQGPEFLTYFNYEAQQDKSGLPNDRFSAERPEGSISTLTIQRTEQRDSAMYRCASSPGTVPYEQYFGPGTRLTVT.

This chain connects TRBV5-1 to TRBJ2-1; a weak D match, TRBD2 (6 bases). The germline V gene has CDR1 SGHRS and CDR2 YFSETQ. V was cut by 6 bases and J by 2 bases, with 12 bases left in between. The CDR3 extends over 14 amino acids. The CDR3 coding sequence is TGCGCCAGCACCCTTGGGGGGACCTACAATGAGCAGTTCTTC. As protein: CASTLGGTYNEQFF.